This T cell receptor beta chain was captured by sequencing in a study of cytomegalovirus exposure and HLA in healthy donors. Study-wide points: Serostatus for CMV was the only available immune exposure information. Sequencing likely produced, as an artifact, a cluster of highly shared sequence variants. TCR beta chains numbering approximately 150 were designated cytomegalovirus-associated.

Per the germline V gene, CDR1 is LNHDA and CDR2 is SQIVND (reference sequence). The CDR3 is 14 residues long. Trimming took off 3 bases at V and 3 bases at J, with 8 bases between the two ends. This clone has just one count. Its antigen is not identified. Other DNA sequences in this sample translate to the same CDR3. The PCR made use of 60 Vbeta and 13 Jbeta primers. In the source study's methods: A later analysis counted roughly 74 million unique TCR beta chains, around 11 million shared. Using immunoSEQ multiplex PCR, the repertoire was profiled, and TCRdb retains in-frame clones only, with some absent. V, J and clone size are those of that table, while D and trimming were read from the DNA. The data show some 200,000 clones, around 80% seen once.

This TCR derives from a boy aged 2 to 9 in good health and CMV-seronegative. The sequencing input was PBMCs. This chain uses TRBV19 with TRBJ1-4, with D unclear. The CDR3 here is CASSIGTANEKLFF. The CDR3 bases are TGTGCCAGTAGTATTGGTACAGCTAATGAAAAACTGTTTTTT.